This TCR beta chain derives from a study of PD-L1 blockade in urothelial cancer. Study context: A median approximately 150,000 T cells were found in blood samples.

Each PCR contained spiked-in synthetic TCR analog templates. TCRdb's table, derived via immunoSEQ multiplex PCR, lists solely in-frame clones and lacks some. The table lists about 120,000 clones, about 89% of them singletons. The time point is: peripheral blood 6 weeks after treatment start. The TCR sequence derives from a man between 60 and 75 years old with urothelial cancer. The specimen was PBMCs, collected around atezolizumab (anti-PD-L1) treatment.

The CDR3: CASSLNQLTPAPSGANVLTF. CDR3 coding DNA: TGTGCCAGCAGCTTAAATCAGTTGACTCCCGCCCCATCTGGGGCCAACGTCCTGACTTTC. The chain couples TRBV7-3 to TRBJ2-6; no definite D call. Deletions cut 1 base from V and 1 base from J, with 20 bases between. Germline CDR1 and CDR2: SGHTA and FQGTGA. This CDR3 contains 20 residues.